A selection of T cell receptor beta chains follows, all from one sample in a study of blood T cell repertoires in COVID-19. Sequencing was performed with immunoSEQ multiplex PCR; in TCRdb, only in-frame clones are kept and a portion is missing. The sample records 130,000 or so clones, 75% to 90% being singletons. Sequences were obtained from peripheral blood. The receptors were gathered from a woman in her fifties or sixties who had recovered from COVID-19. The CDR3 runs from the conserved cysteine through the conserved F or W.

V,length,CDR3
TRBV21-1,15,CASTPKRTMNTEAFF
TRBV23-1,20,CADSPQAFGLLAPYNSPLHF
TRBV21-1,21,CASSTSPGQGARRRDTDTQYF
TRBV18,15,CASSLREANTGELFF
TRBV11-2,14,CASSPDSLAYEQYF
TRBV5-1,14,CASSLGGRNTEAFF
TRBV5-5,13,CASSLSGDQPQHF
TRBV29-1,14,CSVEGGFRRETQYF
TRBV3-1/TRBV3-2,12,CASSHQNNEQFF
TRBV30,14,CAWIRARGNTEAFF
TRBV29-1,14,CSVAADRVGNTIYF
TRBV18,18,CASSPLIHRGGSGNTIYF
TRBV4-3,14,CASSPLGANTEAFF
TRBV15,16,CATRGTRGAVGYEQYF
TRBV4-2,18,CASSPSAGALSGANVLTF
TRBV25-1,17,CASSASHTGARTDTQYF
TRBV9,14,CASSVGGGKYEQYF
TRBV4-1,22,CASSQELGAGVKRRATNEKLFF
TRBV5-6,12,CASSGEGRGYTF
TRBV19,16,CASSVRQGRQGQPQHF
TRBV10-2,14,CASITGTVNTEAFF
TRBV4-1,15,CASSQDPREQETQYF
TRBV15,14,CATSPTFPPGEQYF
TRBV9,15,CASSLTSGRTDTQYF
TRBV29-1,16,CSVEAGSLPSGNTIYF
TRBV7-2,15,CASSLGLAGQETQYF
TRBV9,14,CASSRRLASYEQYF
TRBV11-2,14,CASSLAWEAGELFF
TRBV2,12,CASSMTGPDYFF
TRBV6-7,14,CASSPRGGVYEQYF